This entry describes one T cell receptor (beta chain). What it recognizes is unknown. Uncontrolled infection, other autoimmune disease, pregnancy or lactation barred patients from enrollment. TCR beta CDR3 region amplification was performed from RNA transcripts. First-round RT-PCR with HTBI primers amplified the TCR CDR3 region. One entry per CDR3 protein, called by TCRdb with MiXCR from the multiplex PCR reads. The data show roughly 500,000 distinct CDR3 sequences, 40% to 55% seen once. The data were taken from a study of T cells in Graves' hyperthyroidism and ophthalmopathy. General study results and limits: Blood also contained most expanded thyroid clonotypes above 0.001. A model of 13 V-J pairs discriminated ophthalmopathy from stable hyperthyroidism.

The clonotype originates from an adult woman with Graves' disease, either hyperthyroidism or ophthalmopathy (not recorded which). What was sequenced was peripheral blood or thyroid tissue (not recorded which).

This CDR3 reads CASSKQSMNTEAFF. The CDR3 bases are TGCGCCAGCAGCAAACAGAGCATGAACACTGAAGCTTTCTTT. The J gene is TRBJ1-1, the V gene TRBV5-1; D gene uncertain. The germline V gene encodes CDR1 SGHRS and CDR2 YFSETQ. The CDR3 sequence is 14 residues long. V dropped 4 bases and J dropped 0 bases, with 10 bases sitting between them.